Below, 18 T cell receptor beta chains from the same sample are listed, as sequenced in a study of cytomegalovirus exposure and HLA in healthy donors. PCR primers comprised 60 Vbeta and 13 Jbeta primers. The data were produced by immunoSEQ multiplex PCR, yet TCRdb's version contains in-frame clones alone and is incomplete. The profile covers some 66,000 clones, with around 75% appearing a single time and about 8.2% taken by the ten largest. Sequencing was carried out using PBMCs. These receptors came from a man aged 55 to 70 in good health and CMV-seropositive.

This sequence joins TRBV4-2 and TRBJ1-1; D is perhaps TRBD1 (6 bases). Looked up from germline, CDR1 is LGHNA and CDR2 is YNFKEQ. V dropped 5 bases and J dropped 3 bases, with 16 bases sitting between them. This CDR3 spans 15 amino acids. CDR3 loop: CASSYSGGADTEAFF. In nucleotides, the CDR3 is TGTGCCAGCAGCTATTCCGGGGGGGCTGACACTGAAGCTTTCTTT.

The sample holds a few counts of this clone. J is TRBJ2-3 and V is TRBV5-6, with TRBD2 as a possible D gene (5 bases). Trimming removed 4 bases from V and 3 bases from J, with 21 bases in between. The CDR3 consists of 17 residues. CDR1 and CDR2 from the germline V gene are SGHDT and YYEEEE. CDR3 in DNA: TGTGCCAGCAGCCCTCAGCTAGGGAGCACAAGTACAGATACGCAGTATTTT. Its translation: CASSPQLGSTSTDTQYF.

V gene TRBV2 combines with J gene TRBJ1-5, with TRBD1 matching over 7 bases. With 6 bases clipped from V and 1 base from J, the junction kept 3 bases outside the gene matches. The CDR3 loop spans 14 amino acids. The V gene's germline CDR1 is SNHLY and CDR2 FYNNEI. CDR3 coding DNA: TGTGCCAGCAGGACAGGGCTCAGCAATCAGCCCCAGCATTTT. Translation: CASRTGLSNQPQHF.

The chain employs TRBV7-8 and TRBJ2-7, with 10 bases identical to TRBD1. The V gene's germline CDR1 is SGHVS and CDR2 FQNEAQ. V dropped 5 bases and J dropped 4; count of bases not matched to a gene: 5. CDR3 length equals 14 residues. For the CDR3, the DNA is TGTGCCAGCAGCGCTCGACAGGGGGCTTACGAGCAGTACTTC. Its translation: CASSARQGAYEQYF.

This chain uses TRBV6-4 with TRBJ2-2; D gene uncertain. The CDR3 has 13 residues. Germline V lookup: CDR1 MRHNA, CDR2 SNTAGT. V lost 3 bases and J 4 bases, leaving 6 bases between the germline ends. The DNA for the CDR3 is TGTGCCAGCAGTGAATCCGGCACCGGGGAGCTGTTTTTT. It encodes CASSESGTGELFF.

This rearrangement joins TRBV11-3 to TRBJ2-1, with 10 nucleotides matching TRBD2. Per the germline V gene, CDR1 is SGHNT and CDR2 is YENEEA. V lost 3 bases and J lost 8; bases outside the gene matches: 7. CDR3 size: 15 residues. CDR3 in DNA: TGTGCCAGCAGCTTCAGGCTAGCGGGAGAGGATGAGCAGTTCTTC. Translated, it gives CASSFRLAGEDEQFF.

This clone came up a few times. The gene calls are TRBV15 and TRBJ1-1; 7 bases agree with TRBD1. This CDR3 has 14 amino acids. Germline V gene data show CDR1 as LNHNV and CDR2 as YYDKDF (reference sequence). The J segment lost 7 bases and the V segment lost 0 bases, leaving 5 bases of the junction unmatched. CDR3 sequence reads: CATSRDRGQFEAFF. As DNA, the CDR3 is TGTGCCACCAGCAGAGATAGGGGACAGTTTGAAGCTTTCTTT.

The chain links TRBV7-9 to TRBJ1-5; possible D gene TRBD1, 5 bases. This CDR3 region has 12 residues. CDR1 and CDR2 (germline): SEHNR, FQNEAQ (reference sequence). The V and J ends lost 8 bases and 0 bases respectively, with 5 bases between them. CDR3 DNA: TGTGCCAGCGGGGCTAGCAATCAGCCCCAGCATTTT. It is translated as CASGASNQPQHF.

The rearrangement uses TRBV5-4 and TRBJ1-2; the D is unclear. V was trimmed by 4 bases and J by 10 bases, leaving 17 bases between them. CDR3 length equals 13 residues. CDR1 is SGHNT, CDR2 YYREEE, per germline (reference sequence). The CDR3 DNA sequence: TGTGCCAGCAGCCCCGGAGGTAATTTTGTCTACACCTTC. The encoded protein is CASSPGGNFVYTF.

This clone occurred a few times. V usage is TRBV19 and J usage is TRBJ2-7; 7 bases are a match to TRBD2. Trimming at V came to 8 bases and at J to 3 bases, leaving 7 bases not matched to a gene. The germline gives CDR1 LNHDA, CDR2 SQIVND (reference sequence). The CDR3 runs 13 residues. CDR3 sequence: CASSPGLLYEQYF. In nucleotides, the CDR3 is TGTGCCAGTTCCCCGGGACTACTCTACGAGCAGTACTTC.

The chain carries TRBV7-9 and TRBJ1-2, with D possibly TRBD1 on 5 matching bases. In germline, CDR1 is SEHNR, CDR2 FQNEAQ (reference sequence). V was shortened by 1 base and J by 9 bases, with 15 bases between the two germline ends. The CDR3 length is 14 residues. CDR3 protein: CASSLGRDGGSYTF. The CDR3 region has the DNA TGTGCCAGCAGCTTAGGAAGGGACGGCGGGAGCTACACCTTC.

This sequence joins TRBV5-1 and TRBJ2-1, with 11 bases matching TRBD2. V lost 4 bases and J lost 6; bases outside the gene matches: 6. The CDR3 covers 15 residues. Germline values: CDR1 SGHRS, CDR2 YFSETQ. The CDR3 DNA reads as TGCGCCAGCAGCCAAATAACTAGCGGGAGCAATGAGCAGTTCTTC. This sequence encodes CASSQITSGSNEQFF.

The CDR3 DNA follows: TGCGCCAGCAGCTTGGGACTAGCGGGAGGCCACAATGAGCAGTTCTTC. Its protein product is CASSLGLAGGHNEQFF. The chain is built from TRBV5-1 and TRBJ2-1; TRBD2 agrees at 13 bases. The CDR3 length is 16 residues. The V and J ends lost 0 bases and 5 bases, in that order; junction bases with no gene match: 2. CDR1 and CDR2 (germline): SGHRS, YFSETQ.

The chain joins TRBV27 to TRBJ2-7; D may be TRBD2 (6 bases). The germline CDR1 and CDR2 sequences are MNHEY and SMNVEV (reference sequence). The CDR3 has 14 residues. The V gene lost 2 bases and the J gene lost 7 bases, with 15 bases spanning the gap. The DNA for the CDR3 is TGTGCCAGCAGTTTACAGCGGGTGGCGGGGGAGCAGTACTTC. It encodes CASSLQRVAGEQYF.

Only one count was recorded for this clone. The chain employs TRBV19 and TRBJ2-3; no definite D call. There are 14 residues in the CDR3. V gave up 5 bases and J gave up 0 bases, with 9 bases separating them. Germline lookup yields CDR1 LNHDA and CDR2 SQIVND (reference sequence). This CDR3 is CASSQSRSTDTQYF. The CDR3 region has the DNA TGTGCCAGTAGTCAAAGCCGCAGCACAGATACGCAGTATTTT.

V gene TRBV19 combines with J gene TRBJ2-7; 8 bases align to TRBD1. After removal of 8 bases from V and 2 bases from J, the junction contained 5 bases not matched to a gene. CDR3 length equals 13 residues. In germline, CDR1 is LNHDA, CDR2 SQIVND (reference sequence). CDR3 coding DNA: TGTGCCAGTGGACGGACAGGGACCTACGAGCAGTACTTC. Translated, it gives CASGRTGTYEQYF.

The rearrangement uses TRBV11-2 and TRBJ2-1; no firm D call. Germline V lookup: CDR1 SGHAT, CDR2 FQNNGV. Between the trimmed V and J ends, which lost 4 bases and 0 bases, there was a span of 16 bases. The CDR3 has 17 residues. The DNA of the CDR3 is TGTGCCAGCAGCTCACCCGGAGATCTTTACTCCTACAATGAGCAGTTCTTC. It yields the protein CASSSPGDLYSYNEQFF.

Here the CDR3 reads CASIPADRSSDTQYF. The CDR3 DNA follows: TGTGCCAGCATCCCCGCAGACAGGTCTTCAGATACGCAGTATTTT. The chain employs TRBV2 and TRBJ2-3; possibly TRBD1 for D (6 bases). The germline gives CDR1 SNHLY, CDR2 FYNNEI. This CDR3 comprises 15 residues. V was pared by 7 bases and J by 4 bases, with 18 bases between.